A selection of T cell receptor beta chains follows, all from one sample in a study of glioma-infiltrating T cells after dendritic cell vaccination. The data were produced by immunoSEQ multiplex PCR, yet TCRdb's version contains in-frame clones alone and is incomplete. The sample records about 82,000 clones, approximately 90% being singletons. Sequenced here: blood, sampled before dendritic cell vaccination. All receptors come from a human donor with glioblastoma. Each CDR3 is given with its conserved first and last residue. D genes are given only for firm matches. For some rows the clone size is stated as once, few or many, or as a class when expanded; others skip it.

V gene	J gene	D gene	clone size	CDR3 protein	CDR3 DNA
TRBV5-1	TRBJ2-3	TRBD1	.	CASSLRQGADTQYF	TGCGCCAGCAGCTTGCGACAGGGAGCAGATACGCAGTATTTT
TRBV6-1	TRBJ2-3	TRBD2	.	CATIAGDTDTQYF	TGTGCCACCATAGCGGGGGACACAGATACGCAGTATTTT
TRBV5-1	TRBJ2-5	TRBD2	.	CASRWASGNQETQYF	TGCGCCAGCAGGTGGGCTAGCGGAAACCAAGAGACCCAGTACTTC
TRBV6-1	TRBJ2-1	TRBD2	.	CASSEIRLAGGEQFF	TGTGCCAGCAGTGAAATAAGACTAGCGGGGGGTGAGCAGTTCTTC
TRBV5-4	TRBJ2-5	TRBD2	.	CASRLAGAGTQYF	TGTGCCAGCAGACTAGCGGGGGCGGGGACCCAGTACTTC
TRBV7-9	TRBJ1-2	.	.	CASSLAGTYGYTF	TGTGCCAGCAGCTTAGCGGGCACCTATGGCTACACCTTC
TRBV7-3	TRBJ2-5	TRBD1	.	CASSLGQGASETQYF	TGTGCCAGCAGCCTGGGACAGGGGGCCTCGGAGACCCAGTACTTC
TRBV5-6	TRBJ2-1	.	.	CASSFSRSYNEQFF	TGTGCCAGCAGCTTTAGCCGATCCTACAATGAGCAGTTCTTC
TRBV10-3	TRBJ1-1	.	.	CATLGAVEAFF	TGTGCCACCTTGGGGGCAGTTGAAGCTTTCTTT
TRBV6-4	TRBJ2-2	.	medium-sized	CASSARADTGELFF	TGTGCCAGCAGTGCCAGGGCGGACACCGGGGAGCTGTTTTTT